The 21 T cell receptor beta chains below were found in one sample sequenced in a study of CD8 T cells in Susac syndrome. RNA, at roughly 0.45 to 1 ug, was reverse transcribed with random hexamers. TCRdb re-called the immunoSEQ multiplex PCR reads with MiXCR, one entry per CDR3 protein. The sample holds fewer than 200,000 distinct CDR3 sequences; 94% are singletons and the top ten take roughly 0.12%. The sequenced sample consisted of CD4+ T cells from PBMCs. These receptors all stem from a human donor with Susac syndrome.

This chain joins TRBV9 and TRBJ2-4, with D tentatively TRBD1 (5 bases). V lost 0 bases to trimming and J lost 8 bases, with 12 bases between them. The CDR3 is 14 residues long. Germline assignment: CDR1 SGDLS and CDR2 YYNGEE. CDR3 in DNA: TGTGCCAGCAGCGTAGTAGGGGATCGGGACATTCAGTACTTC. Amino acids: CASSVVGDRDIQYF.

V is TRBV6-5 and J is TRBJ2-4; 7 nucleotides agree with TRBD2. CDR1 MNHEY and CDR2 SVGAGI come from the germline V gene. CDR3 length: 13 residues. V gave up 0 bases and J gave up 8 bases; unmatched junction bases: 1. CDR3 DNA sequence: TGTGCCAGCAGTTACTCAGGGAGGGACATTCAGTACTTC. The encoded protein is CASSYSGRDIQYF.

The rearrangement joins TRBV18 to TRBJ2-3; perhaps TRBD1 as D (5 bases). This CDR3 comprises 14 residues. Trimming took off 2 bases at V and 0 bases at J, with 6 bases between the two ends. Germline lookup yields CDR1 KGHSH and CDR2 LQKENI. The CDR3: CASSPDRSTDTQYF. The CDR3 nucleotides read TGTGCCAGCTCACCAGACAGAAGCACAGATACGCAGTATTTT.

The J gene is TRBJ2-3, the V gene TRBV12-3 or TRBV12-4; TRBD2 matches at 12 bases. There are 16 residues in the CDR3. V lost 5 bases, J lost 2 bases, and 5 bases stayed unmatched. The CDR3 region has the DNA TGTGCCAGCAGTCTCGGACTAGCGGGACTCACAGATACGCAGTATTTT. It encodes CASSLGLAGLTDTQYF.

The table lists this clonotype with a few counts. CDR3 amino acids: CASSRDRDTQYF. The CDR3 DNA reads TGTGCCAGCTCCAGGGACAGAGATACGCAGTATTTT. The V gene is TRBV18, the J gene TRBJ2-3; TRBD1 matches 7 bases. Germline V gives CDR1 KGHSH, CDR2 LQKENI. The CDR3 is made up of 12 amino acids. The junction had 2 bases not matched to a gene; V was cut back by 6 bases and J by 5 bases.

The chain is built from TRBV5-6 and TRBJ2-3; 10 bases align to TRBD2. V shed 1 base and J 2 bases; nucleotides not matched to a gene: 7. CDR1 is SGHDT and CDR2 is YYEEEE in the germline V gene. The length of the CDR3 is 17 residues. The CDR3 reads CASSLTSGDLNTDTQYF. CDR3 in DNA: TGTGCCAGCAGCTTGACTAGCGGGGACCTTAACACAGATACGCAGTATTTT.

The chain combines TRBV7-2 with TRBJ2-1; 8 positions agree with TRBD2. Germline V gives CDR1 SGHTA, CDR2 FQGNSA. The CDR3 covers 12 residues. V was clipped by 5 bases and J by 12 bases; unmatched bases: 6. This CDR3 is CASSPGLAWQFF. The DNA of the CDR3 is TGTGCCAGCAGCCCCGGACTAGCATGGCAGTTCTTC.

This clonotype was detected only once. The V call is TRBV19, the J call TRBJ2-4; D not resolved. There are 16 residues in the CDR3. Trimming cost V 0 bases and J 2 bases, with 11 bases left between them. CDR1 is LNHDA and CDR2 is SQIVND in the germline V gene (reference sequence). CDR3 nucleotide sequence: TGTGCCAGTAGTATAGATGGACCCGGCCCCAAAAACATTCAGTACTTC. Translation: CASSIDGPGPKNIQYF. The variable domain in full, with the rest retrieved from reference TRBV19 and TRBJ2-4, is DGGITQSPKYLFRKEGQNVTLSCEQNLNHDAMYWYRQDPGQGLRLIYYSQIVNDFQKGDIAEGYSVSREKKESFPLTVTSAQKNPTAFYLCASSIDGPGPKNIQYFGAGTRLSVL.

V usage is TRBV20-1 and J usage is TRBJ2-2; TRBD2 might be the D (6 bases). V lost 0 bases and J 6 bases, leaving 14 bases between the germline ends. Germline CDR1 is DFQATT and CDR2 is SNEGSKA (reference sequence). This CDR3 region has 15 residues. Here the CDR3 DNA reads TGCAGTGCTAGAGATGGCAGGACGGGGGCCGGGGAGCTGTTTTTT. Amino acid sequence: CSARDGRTGAGELFF.

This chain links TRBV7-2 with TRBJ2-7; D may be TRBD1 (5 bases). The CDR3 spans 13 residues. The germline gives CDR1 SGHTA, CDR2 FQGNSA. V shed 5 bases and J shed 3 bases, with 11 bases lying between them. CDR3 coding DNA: TGTGCCAGCAGCCGACAGCGAGGCTACGAGCAGTACTTC. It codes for CASSRQRGYEQYF.

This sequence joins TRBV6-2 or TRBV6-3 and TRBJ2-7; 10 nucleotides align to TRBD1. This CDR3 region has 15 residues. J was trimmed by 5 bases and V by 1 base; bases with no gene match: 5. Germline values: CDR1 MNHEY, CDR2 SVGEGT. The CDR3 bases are TGTGCCAGCAGTTACTTCGGACAGGGGGGCGACGAGCAGTACTTC. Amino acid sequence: CASSYFGQGGDEQYF.

As DNA, the CDR3 is TGTGCCAGCAGCTACAACCGGGTAGCGGTTGGGACCGGGGAGCTGTTTTTT. Its protein is CASSYNRVAVGTGELFF. The chain couples TRBV6-5 to TRBJ2-2; tentative D call: TRBD2 (6 bases). The CDR3 length is 17 residues. V shed 6 bases and J shed 5 bases, with 22 bases lying between them. CDR1 and CDR2 from the germline V gene are MNHEY and SVGAGI.

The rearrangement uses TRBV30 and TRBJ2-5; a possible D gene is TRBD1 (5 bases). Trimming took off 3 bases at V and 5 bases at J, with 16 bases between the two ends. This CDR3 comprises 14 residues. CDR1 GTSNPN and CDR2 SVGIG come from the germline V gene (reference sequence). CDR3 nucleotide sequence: TGTGCCTGGAGCGTTACGTTGGGGCGGGAGACCCAGTACTTC. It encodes CAWSVTLGRETQYF. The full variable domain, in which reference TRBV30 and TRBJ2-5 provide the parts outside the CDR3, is SQTIHQWPATLVQPVGSPLSLECTVEGTSNPNLYWYRQAAGRGLQLLFYSVGIGQISSEVPQNLSASRPQDRQFILSSKKLLLSDSGFYLCAWSVTLGRETQYFGPGTRLLVL.

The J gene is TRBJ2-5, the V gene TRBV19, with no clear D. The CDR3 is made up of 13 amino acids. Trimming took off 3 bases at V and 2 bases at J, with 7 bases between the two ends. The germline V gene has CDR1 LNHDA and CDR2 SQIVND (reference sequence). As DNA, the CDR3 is TGTGCCAGTAGTATTTCCCAGCAAGAGACCCAGTACTTC. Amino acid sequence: CASSISQQETQYF.

DNA for the CDR3: TGTGCCAGCTCACCCCTACAGGGAGAAGCTTTCTTT. Its protein is CASSPLQGEAFF. The V gene is TRBV18, the J gene TRBJ1-1; D may be TRBD1 (6 bases). Trimming stripped 3 bases from V and 8 bases from J, with 10 bases between. Germline lookup yields CDR1 KGHSH and CDR2 LQKENI. The CDR3 has 12 amino acids.

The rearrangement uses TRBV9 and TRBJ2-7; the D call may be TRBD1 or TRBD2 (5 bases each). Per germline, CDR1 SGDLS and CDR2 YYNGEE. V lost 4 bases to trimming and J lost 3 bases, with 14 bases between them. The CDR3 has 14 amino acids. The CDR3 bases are TGTGCCAGCAGCCTCGAGGGGAGAAACTACGAGCAGTACTTC. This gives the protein CASSLEGRNYEQYF.

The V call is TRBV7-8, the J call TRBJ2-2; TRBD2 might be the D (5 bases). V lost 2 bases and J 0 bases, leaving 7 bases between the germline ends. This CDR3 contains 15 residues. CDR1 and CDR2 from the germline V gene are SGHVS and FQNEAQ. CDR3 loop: CASSLPGTNTGELFF. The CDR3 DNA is TGTGCCAGCAGCTTACCGGGGACGAACACCGGGGAGCTGTTTTTT.

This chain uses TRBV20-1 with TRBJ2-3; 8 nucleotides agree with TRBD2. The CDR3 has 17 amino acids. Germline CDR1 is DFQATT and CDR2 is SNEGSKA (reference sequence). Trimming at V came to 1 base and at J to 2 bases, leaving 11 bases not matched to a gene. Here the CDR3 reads CSARAPPAGGLTDTQYF. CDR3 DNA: TGCAGTGCTAGAGCCCCCCCGGCGGGGGGACTCACAGATACGCAGTATTTT.

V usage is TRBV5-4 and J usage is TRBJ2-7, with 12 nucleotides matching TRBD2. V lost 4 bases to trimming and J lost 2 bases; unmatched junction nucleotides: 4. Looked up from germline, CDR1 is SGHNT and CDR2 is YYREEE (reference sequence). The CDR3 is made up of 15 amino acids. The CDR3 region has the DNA TGTGCCAGCAGCATCGGACTAGCGGGGCCCTACGAGCAGTACTTC. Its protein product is CASSIGLAGPYEQYF.

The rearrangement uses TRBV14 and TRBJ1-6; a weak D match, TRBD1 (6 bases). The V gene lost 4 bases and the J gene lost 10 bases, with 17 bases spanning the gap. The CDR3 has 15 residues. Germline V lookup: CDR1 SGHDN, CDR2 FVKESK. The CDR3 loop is CASSPSTGGGSPLHF. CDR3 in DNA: TGTGCCAGCAGCCCTTCGACAGGCGGAGGGTCACCCCTCCACTTT. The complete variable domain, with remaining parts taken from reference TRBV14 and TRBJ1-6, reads EAGVTQFPSHSVIEKGQTVTLRCDPISGHDNLYWYRRVMGKEIKFLLHFVKESKQDESGMPNNRFLAERTGGTYSTLKVQPAELEDSGVYFCASSPSTGGGSPLHFGNGTRLTVT.

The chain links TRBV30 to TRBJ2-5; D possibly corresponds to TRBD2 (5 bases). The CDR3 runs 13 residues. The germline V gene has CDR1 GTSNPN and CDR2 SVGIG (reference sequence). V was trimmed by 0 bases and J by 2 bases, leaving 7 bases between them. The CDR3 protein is CAWSVLVQETQYF. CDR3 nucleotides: TGTGCCTGGAGTGTACTAGTGCAAGAGACCCAGTACTTC.